This TCR beta chain was observed in a study of cytomegalovirus exposure and HLA in healthy donors. Germline trimming cut 5 bases from V and 3 bases from J; bases unmatched to any gene: 14. This CDR3 has 16 amino acids. Germline CDR1 is SGHRS and CDR2 is YFSETQ. PCR involved 60 Vbeta and 13 Jbeta primers. The protocol was immunoSEQ multiplex PCR, while the TCRdb copy is restricted to in-frame clones and leaves out a portion. The sample shows 50,000 or so clones, 75% to 80% of them seen only once. Input material: PBMCs. The TCR originated in a woman aged 40 to 49 in good health and CMV-seropositive. The genes are TRBV5-1 and TRBJ2-7; 7 bases map to TRBD2. The CDR3 region has the DNA TGCGCCAGCAGGCCGTTCATGACGGGGGGAAACTACGAGCAGTACTTC. This gives the protein CASRPFMTGGNYEQYF.